Below are 31 T cell receptor beta chains sequenced from a single sample in a study of shared clonotypes between healthy human individuals. Repertoires were generated with immunoSEQ multiplex PCR, while TCRdb's copy carries only in-frame clones and drops some. Of approximately 2.1 million clones in the sample, about 92% were seen once. The sample consisted of naive CD4+ T cells from PBMCs. Subset defined: CD45RA+ positively selected. The receptors originated from a man younger than 30 in good health. Some clones in this sample may be carry-over from other donors' samples.

This chain connects TRBV7-9 to TRBJ2-7; 12 bases match TRBD1. J gave up 1 base and V 2 bases, and 9 bases lay outside the gene matches. The CDR3 totals 18 residues. Germline loops: CDR1 SEHNR, CDR2 FQNEAQ (reference sequence). CDR3: CASSLRDRGPQRSYEQYF. The CDR3 nucleotides read TGTGCCAGCAGCTTAAGGGACAGGGGGCCTCAAAGATCCTACGAGCAGTACTTC. Filled out from reference TRBV7-9 and TRBJ2-7, the complete variable domain reads DTGVSQNPRHKITKRGQNVTFRCDPISEHNRLYWYRQTLGQGPEFLTYFQNEAQLEKSRLLSDRFSAERPKGSFSTLEIQRTEQGDSAMYLCASSLRDRGPQRSYEQYFGPGTRLTVT.

V and J are TRBV6-1 and TRBJ2-3; D gene unclear. The CDR3 has 13 amino acids. Germline lookup yields CDR1 MNHNS and CDR2 SASEGT. Deletions cut 4 bases from V and 2 bases from J, with 7 bases between. The chain's CDR3 is CASSVQITDTQYF. DNA for the CDR3: TGTGCCAGCAGTGTTCAGATCACAGATACGCAGTATTTT.

Note on this clone: The same CDR3 is also encoded by other DNA sequences in this sample. This chain links TRBV5-1 with TRBJ1-1; D is perhaps TRBD1 (5 bases). Germline lookup yields CDR1 SGHRS and CDR2 YFSETQ. Trimming left V 0 bases short and J 0 bases short, with 9 bases between. The CDR3 runs to 15 residues. The CDR3, as DNA: TGCGCCAGCAGCTTGGCCACAGGCTTGAACACTGAAGCTTTCTTT. Protein product: CASSLATGLNTEAFF. Full variable domain (missing parts from reference TRBV5-1 and TRBJ1-1): KAGVTQTPRYLIKTRGQQVTLSCSPISGHRSVSWYQQTPGQGLQFLFEYFSETQRNKGNFPGRFSGRQFSNSRSEMNVSTLELGDSALYLCASSLATGLNTEAFFGQGTRLTVV.

This chain uses TRBV19 with TRBJ1-2; unclear D gene. Trimming removed 1 base from V and 3 bases from J, with 18 bases in between. Germline lookup yields CDR1 LNHDA and CDR2 SQIVND (reference sequence). The CDR3 consists of 17 residues. CDR3 in DNA: TGTGCCAGTAGTATAGCTTTCCCCGACGGATCTTACTATGGCTACACCTTC. Translation gives CASSIAFPDGSYYGYTF.

The CDR3 sequence is CASSTLPTSYEQYF. CDR3 bases: TGCGCCAGCAGCACTCTCCCCACGAGCTACGAGCAGTACTTC. This rearrangement joins TRBV5-1 to TRBJ2-7; D is unresolved. The germline V and J ends were trimmed by 4 bases and 3 bases, with 14 bases remaining between them. The CDR3 is made up of 14 amino acids. Germline CDR1 SGHRS, CDR2 YFSETQ.

Details on this clone: The sample has other DNA sequences that encode this CDR3 too. This chain connects TRBV5-1 to TRBJ1-3; D is unclear. This CDR3 contains 15 residues. The V end was cut by 0 bases, the J end by 1 base, with 8 bases between. In germline, CDR1 is SGHRS, CDR2 YFSETQ. The CDR3 nucleotides read TGCGCCAGCAGCTTGGTGGGCTTATCTGGAAACACCATATATTTT. This sequence encodes CASSLVGLSGNTIYF.

This rearrangement joins TRBV5-1 to TRBJ2-1; possibly TRBD2 for D (5 bases). Trimming took off 6 bases at V and 5 bases at J, with 21 bases between the two ends. The CDR3 runs to 16 residues. Germline V gene sequence: CDR1 SGHRS, CDR2 YFSETQ. As DNA, the CDR3 is TGCGCCAGCACCAAGGGCTTCGGTTTCGGGAACAATGAGCAGTTCTTC. This encodes CASTKGFGFGNNEQFF.

CDR3 loop: CASSPRPRLAGPYNEQFF. The CDR3 region has the DNA TGTGCCAGCAGCCCAAGGCCCCGACTAGCGGGCCCCTACAATGAGCAGTTCTTC. This chain connects TRBV7-2 to TRBJ2-1, with 10 bases identical to TRBD2. Germline-derived CDR1 and CDR2 are SGHTA and FQGNSA. The J segment lost 2 bases and the V segment lost 5 bases, leaving 12 bases of the junction unmatched. This CDR3 has 18 residues.

The chain links TRBV28 to TRBJ2-4; no clear D. V was cut by 7 bases and J by 0 bases, with 7 bases left in between. The CDR3 is 13 residues long. Germline V lookup: CDR1 MDHEN, CDR2 SYDVKM. CDR3 loop: CASTALAKNIQYF. The CDR3 DNA sequence: TGTGCCAGCACGGCGCTAGCCAAAAACATTCAGTACTTC.

A note on this clone: Other DNA sequences of this sample code for an identical CDR3. This chain connects TRBV7-2 to TRBJ2-7; 8 bases line up with TRBD1. The CDR3 length is 15 residues. V lost 1 base and J lost 3; bases outside the gene matches: 5. Germline V CDR1 and CDR2: SGHTA, FQGNSA. The CDR3 sequence is CASSLGGTGYYEQYF. For the CDR3, the DNA is TGTGCCAGCAGCTTAGGCGGGACAGGTTACTACGAGCAGTACTTC.

Concerning this clone itself: Other DNA sequences within the sample encode an identical CDR3. The J gene is TRBJ2-4, the V gene TRBV9; the D gene is possibly TRBD2 (6 bases). V was clipped by 2 bases and J by 1 base, with 7 bases between them. Germline CDR1 SGDLS, CDR2 YYNGEE. CDR3 length: 14 residues. The CDR3 coding sequence is TGTGCCAGCAGCGTGGGGGGTGCCAAAAACATTCAGTACTTC. Translating gives CASSVGGAKNIQYF.

The chain joins TRBV29-1 to TRBJ1-3; 9 positions agree with TRBD1. Losses at the gene ends were 5 bases for V and 2 bases for J; bases not matched to a gene: 1. The germline gives CDR1 SQVTM, CDR2 ANQGSEA. The CDR3 extends over 13 amino acids. The CDR3, as DNA: TGCAGCGTTCGGACAGGGGCTGGAAACACCATATATTTT. It codes for CSVRTGAGNTIYF.

The V and J genes are TRBV2 and TRBJ2-2, with TRBD1 identical over 9 bases. This CDR3 spans 15 amino acids. V dropped 6 bases and J dropped 1; count of bases not matched to a gene: 3. Germline V gene lookup returns CDR1 SNHLY and CDR2 FYNNEI. In DNA form, the CDR3 reads TGTGCCAGCAGGACGGACAGGGGGAACACCGGGGAGCTGTTTTTT. This codes for CASRTDRGNTGELFF.

The chain links TRBV13 to TRBJ2-2; TRBD2 matches at 10 bases. V lost 5 bases, J lost 7 bases, and 4 bases stayed unmatched. This CDR3 is built from 14 residues. Germline assignment: CDR1 PRHDT and CDR2 FYEKMQ (reference sequence). The CDR3 spells CASSRTSGSGELFF. CDR3 nucleotides: TGTGCCAGCAGCCGGACTAGCGGAAGCGGGGAGCTGTTTTTT.

V usage is TRBV28 and J usage is TRBJ2-3; D might be TRBD2 (6 bases). Germline CDR1 and CDR2: MDHEN and SYDVKM. The V end was cut by 5 bases, the J end by 2 bases, with 11 bases between. This CDR3 has 14 residues. The CDR3 protein is CASSKGGNTDTQYF. For the CDR3, the DNA is TGTGCCAGCAGTAAGGGCGGGAACACAGATACGCAGTATTTT.

This sequence joins TRBV7-9 and TRBJ1-3; 10 bases are a match to TRBD1. Losses at the gene ends were 6 bases for V and 2 bases for J; bases not matched to a gene: 4. This CDR3 is 15 amino acids long. CDR1 is SEHNR, CDR2 FQNEAQ, per germline (reference sequence). The CDR3 is CASRPGQGAGNTIYF. The DNA for the CDR3 is TGTGCCAGCAGACCAGGACAGGGGGCTGGAAACACCATATATTTT.

The gene calls are TRBV4-1 and TRBJ1-5; D is uncertain. Looked up from germline, CDR1 is MGHRA and CDR2 is YSYEKL. The CDR3 is 15 residues long. Trimming removed 0 bases from V and 6 bases from J, with 12 bases in between. CDR3 region: CASSQETSRGQPQHF. The CDR3 DNA sequence: TGCGCCAGCAGCCAAGAGACTTCCCGAGGTCAGCCCCAGCATTTT.

The chain carries TRBV28 and TRBJ2-3; 11 nucleotides line up with TRBD2. Germline V gives CDR1 MDHEN, CDR2 SYDVKM. This CDR3 has 15 residues. Trimming cost V 5 bases and J 8 bases; bases outside gene matches: 9. CDR3 sequence reads: CASSGGTSGQGTQYF. The CDR3 region has the DNA TGTGCCAGCAGTGGAGGGACTAGCGGCCAGGGTACGCAGTATTTT.

The chain combines TRBV28 with TRBJ1-4, with unresolved D. CDR1 and CDR2 from the germline V gene are MDHEN and SYDVKM. V was clipped by 7 bases and J by 5 bases, with 17 bases between them. This CDR3 has 15 amino acids. CDR3 loop: CASISMGGKNEKLFF. CDR3 bases: TGTGCCAGCATCTCGATGGGAGGGAAAAATGAAAAACTGTTTTTT.

The chain is built from TRBV7-2 and TRBJ2-7; D ambiguous. The CDR3 sequence is 15 residues long. The ends were cut back, 2 bases at V and 0 bases at J, with 11 bases in the middle. Germline V gene data show CDR1 as SGHTA and CDR2 as FQGNSA. CDR3: CASSLPGSSSYEQYF. CDR3 DNA: TGTGCCAGCAGCTTACCGGGCTCTAGCTCCTACGAGCAGTACTTC.

The chain has TRBV6-5 and TRBJ1-2; TRBD1 matches at 8 bases. The CDR3 is made up of 14 amino acids. Germline assignment: CDR1 MNHEY and CDR2 SVGAGI. J was trimmed by 8 bases and V by 4 bases; bases with no gene match: 9. CDR3 sequence reads: CASSFRVGTGGYTF. CDR3 bases: TGTGCCAGCAGTTTCCGCGTCGGGACAGGAGGCTACACCTTC.

This chain joins TRBV29-1 and TRBJ2-1, with D possibly matching TRBD2 (6 bases). This CDR3 comprises 12 residues. The germline CDR1 and CDR2 sequences are SQVTM and ANQGSEA. The CDR3 sequence is CSLPRGTGEQFF. The CDR3 region has the DNA TGCAGTTTGCCCCGGGGGACCGGTGAGCAGTTCTTC.

Turning to this clone: Other nucleotide sequences in the sample specify the same CDR3. The J gene is TRBJ2-1, the V gene TRBV27; D gene unclear. V lost 5 bases and J 0 bases, leaving 5 bases between the germline ends. CDR3 size: 13 residues. Per the germline V gene, CDR1 is MNHEY and CDR2 is SMNVEV (reference sequence). The CDR3 bases are TGTGCCAGCAGTCAGAGCTCCTACAATGAGCAGTTCTTC. Translation: CASSQSSYNEQFF.

The V and J genes are TRBV28 and TRBJ1-5; D possibly corresponds to TRBD1 (5 bases). This CDR3 has 14 amino acids. V was trimmed by 5 bases and J by 7 bases, leaving 15 bases between them. Germline V lookup: CDR1 MDHEN, CDR2 SYDVKM. CDR3 region: CASSALRGWQPQHF. DNA of the CDR3: TGTGCCAGCAGTGCACTCCGGGGGTGGCAGCCCCAGCATTTT.

As for this clone: At the DNA level, this CDR3 is encoded by other sequences in the same sample as well. Written as DNA, the CDR3 is TGTGCCAGTAGCGGCAATCAGCCCCAGCATTTT. Amino acids: CASSGNQPQHF. The chain uses TRBV19 and TRBJ1-5; no reliable D call. Per the germline V gene, CDR1 is LNHDA and CDR2 is SQIVND (reference sequence). Trimming stripped 6 bases from V and 2 bases from J, with 2 bases between. The CDR3 spans 11 residues.

As to this clone: A much bigger clone sits one base away, suggesting this may be a read error. The sample carries other DNA sequences with the same CDR3. The rearrangement joins TRBV28 to TRBJ1-1, with D maybe TRBD1 (5 bases). Germline V gene lookup returns CDR1 MDHEN and CDR2 SYDVKM. Trimming shortened V by 4 bases and J by 1 base, and 7 bases separated the two germline ends. This CDR3 comprises 13 residues. The CDR3 DNA is TGTGCCAGCAGTTCTACAGGGAACACTGAAGCTTTCTTT. This gives the protein CASSSTGNTEAFF.

This clone was detected once. The chain carries TRBV28 and TRBJ2-4; tentatively, D is TRBD1 (6 bases). CDR3 length: 14 residues. V was clipped by 3 bases and J by 8 bases, with 14 bases between them. Germline V gene data show CDR1 as MDHEN and CDR2 as SYDVKM. The CDR3 DNA sequence: TGTGCCAGCAGTTTTCAGGGGCCCACGGACATTCAGTACTTC. Amino acid sequence: CASSFQGPTDIQYF.

The chain couples TRBV19 to TRBJ1-1, with a weak D call TRBD1 (5 bases). The CDR3 runs 15 residues. Germline CDR1 is LNHDA and CDR2 is SQIVND (reference sequence). Trimming pared 9 bases from V and 4 bases from J, leaving 21 bases between. Written as DNA, the CDR3 is TGTGCCAGCCTCCCGCGGGGGGAGAGGGGCACTGAAGCTTTCTTT. This gives the protein CASLPRGERGTEAFF. The whole variable domain, remainder taken from reference TRBV19 and TRBJ1-1, is DGGITQSPKYLFRKEGQNVTLSCEQNLNHDAMYWYRQDPGQGLRLIYYSQIVNDFQKGDIAEGYSVSREKKESFPLTVTSAQKNPTAFYLCASLPRGERGTEAFFGQGTRLTVV.

The chain recombines TRBV2 with TRBJ1-2; no definite D call. Trimming left V 2 bases short and J 0 bases short, with 13 bases between. Germline V gene lookup returns CDR1 SNHLY and CDR2 FYNNEI. The CDR3 consists of 16 residues. CDR3 nucleotide sequence: TGTGCCAGCAGTGAAATTGTAGGGAGCGCTAACTATGGCTACACCTTC. Translated, it gives CASSEIVGSANYGYTF.

This chain links TRBV11-2 with TRBJ2-7, with D uncertain. The germline CDR1 and CDR2 sequences are SGHAT and FQNNGV. This CDR3 has 14 amino acids. V was cut by 1 base and J by 3 bases, with 10 bases left in between. CDR3 nucleotide sequence: TGTGCCAGCAGCTTAGTCGATGGGGACTACGAGCAGTACTTC. Its translation is CASSLVDGDYEQYF.

The rearrangement links TRBV29-1 to TRBJ2-5; no clear D. Germline V CDR1 and CDR2: SQVTM, ANQGSEA. V gave up 4 bases and J gave up 1 base, with 10 bases separating them. There are 13 residues in the CDR3. CDR3 in DNA: TGCAGCGTTGGTAATCTACGCCAAGAGACCCAGTACTTC. Its translation is CSVGNLRQETQYF.